The 7 T cell receptor beta chains listed next were all sequenced from one sample in a study of identical twins' blood T cells. From the 5' RACE reads, TCRdb called clonotypes with MiXCR, one entry per CDR3 protein. Of about 370,000 distinct CDR3 sequences in the sample, roughly 30% were seen once. Sequenced sample: PBMCs. These receptors came from a woman aged 18-50 years in good health.

A remark on this clonotype: The junction and the germline gene differ at one end; a read error may be behind it. J is TRBJ2-2 and V is TRBV7-9; D unclear. Germline V gives CDR1 SEHNR, CDR2 FQNEAQ (reference sequence). This CDR3 has 15 amino acids. The DNA of the CDR3 is TGTGCCGGCAGCTTCAGGAGAAACATTGACGGGGAGCTGTTTTTT. It encodes CAGSFRRNIDGELFF.

The chain combines TRBV11-2 with TRBJ1-1, with no clear D. This CDR3 is built from 15 residues. The ends were cut back, 0 bases at V and 3 bases at J, with 11 bases in the middle. CDR1 and CDR2 from the germline V gene are SGHAT and FQNNGV. The CDR3 is CASSLDREGYTEAFF. The CDR3 nucleotides are TGTGCCAGCAGCTTAGATCGAGAGGGATACACTGAAGCTTTCTTT. The variable domain in full, with the rest retrieved from reference TRBV11-2 and TRBJ1-1, is EAGVAQSPRYKIIEKRQSVAFWCNPISGHATLYWYQQILGQGPKLLIQFQNNGVVDDSQLPKDRFSAERLKGVDSTLKIQPAKLEDSAVYLCASSLDREGYTEAFFGQGTRLTVV.

The gene calls are TRBV20-1 and TRBJ2-6; no definite D call. Trimming stripped 8 bases from V and 0 bases from J, with 11 bases between. The CDR3 runs 14 residues. The germline V gene encodes CDR1 DFQATT and CDR2 SNEGSKA (reference sequence). The CDR3 protein is CSTTPGSGANVLTF. CDR3 DNA sequence: TGCAGTACTACCCCCGGCTCTGGGGCCAACGTCCTGACTTTC.

V gene TRBV29-1 combines with J gene TRBJ1-1, with D unclear. Germline V gene lookup returns CDR1 SQVTM and CDR2 ANQGSEA. Trimming stripped 5 bases from V and 7 bases from J, with 14 bases between. The CDR3 is 12 amino acids. In DNA, the CDR3 is TGCAGCGTTCAAAAGGGCCGGGGTGAAGCTTTCTTT. Residues: CSVQKGRGEAFF.

This clonotype has more than one count but fewer than ten. The V call is TRBV5-1, the J call TRBJ1-1, with D maybe TRBD1 (5 bases). The CDR3 is 14 amino acids. Germline-derived CDR1 and CDR2 are SGHRS and YFSETQ. V was shortened by 0 bases and J by 5 bases, with 11 bases between the two germline ends. The CDR3 loop reads CASSLVPRTTEAFF. The CDR3, as DNA: TGCGCCAGCAGCTTGGTTCCTCGGACAACTGAAGCTTTCTTT.

The V and J genes are TRBV20-1 and TRBJ2-7; perhaps TRBD1 as D (6 bases). The V gene's germline CDR1 is DFQATT and CDR2 SNEGSKA (reference sequence). The CDR3 sequence is 14 residues long. V gave up 5 bases and J gave up 0 bases, with 14 bases separating them. CDR3 amino acids: CSAVRDTNSYEQYF. CDR3 in DNA: TGCAGTGCTGTCCGGGACACCAACTCCTACGAGCAGTACTTC.

This sequence joins TRBV5-6 and TRBJ2-7; D is uncertain. CDR1 SGHDT and CDR2 YYEEEE come from the germline V gene. There are 14 residues in the CDR3. V lost 1 base and J lost 2, with 10 bases in between. CDR3 in DNA: TGTGCCAGCAGCTTGATAGTCAGCACCTACGAGCAGTACTTC. It translates to CASSLIVSTYEQYF.